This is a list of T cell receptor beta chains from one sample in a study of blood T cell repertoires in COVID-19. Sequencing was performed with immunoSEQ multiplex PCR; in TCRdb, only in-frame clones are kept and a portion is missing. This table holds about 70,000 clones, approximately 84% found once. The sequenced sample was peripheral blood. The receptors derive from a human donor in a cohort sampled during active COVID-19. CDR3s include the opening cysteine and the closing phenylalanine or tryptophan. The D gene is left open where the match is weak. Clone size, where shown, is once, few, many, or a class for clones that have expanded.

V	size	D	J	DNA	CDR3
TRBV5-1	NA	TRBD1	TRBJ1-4	TGCGCCAGCAGCCCGGGAGGGACAGGGGAAAAACTGTTTTTT	CASSPGGTGEKLFF
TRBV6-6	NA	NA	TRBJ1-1	TGTGCCAGCACTAACCTCAGGGGACCTAATGCTGAAGCTTTCTTT	CASTNLRGPNAEAFF
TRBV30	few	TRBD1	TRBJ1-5	TGTGCCTGGAGTGGAGACAGGGAGACGCAGCCCCAGCATTTT	CAWSGDRETQPQHF
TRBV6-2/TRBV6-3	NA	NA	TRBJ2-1	TGTGCCAGCAGTTCTCACACGACTGGCTATGAGCAGTTCTTC	CASSSHTTGYEQFF
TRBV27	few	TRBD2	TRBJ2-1	TGTGCCAGCAGTCCGTCTACTAGCGGCGATGAGCAGTTCTTC	CASSPSTSGDEQFF
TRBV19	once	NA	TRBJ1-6	TGTGCCAGTAGTATAGATCCCCACCGGTTCGCACCCCTCCACTTT	CASSIDPHRFAPLHF
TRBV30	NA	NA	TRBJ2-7	TGTGCCTGGAGTGTAGGGTTCCCCCGGGGTACCTACGAGCAGTACTTC	CAWSVGFPRGTYEQYF
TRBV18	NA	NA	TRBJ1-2	TGTGCCAGCTCACCAAAGGGGTCTGGCTACACCTTC	CASSPKGSGYTF
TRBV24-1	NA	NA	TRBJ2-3	TGTGCCACCAGTGACACAGGAGAAGCAGATACGCAGTATTTT	CATSDTGEADTQYF
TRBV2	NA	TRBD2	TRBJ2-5	TGTGCCAGCAACAGGCCCAGCGGGGGGCAAGAGACCCAGTACTTC	CASNRPSGGQETQYF
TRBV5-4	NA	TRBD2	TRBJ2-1	TGTGCCAGCAGCTACGGACTAGCGGGGTCCAATGAGCAGTTCTTC	CASSYGLAGSNEQFF
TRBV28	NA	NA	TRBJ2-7	TGTGCCAGCAGTTTCCTCTTGTCCTACGAGCAGTACTTC	CASSFLLSYEQYF
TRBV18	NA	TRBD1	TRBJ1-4	TGTGCCAGCTCACAAGGGGGCCCAACTAATGAAAAACTGTTTTTT	CASSQGGPTNEKLFF
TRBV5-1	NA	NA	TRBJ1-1	TGCGCCAGCAGCTTGACGACAGACAACACTGAAGCTTTCTTT	CASSLTTDNTEAFF
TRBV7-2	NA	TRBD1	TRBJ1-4	TGTGCCAGCAGCCGCTCCAGGGACAGCCGTAATGAAAAACTGTTTTTT	CASSRSRDSRNEKLFF
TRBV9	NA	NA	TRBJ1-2	TGTGCCAGCAGCCCGGGAGGGGAAGCCCACTATGGCTACACCTTC	CASSPGGEAHYGYTF
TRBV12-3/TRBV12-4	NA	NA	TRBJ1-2	TGTGCCAGCAGTTTGAACGGTAACTATGGCTACACCTTC	CASSLNGNYGYTF
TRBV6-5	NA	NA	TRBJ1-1	TGTGCCAGCCTCGGGGAGAACACTGAAGCTTTCTTT	CASLGENTEAFF
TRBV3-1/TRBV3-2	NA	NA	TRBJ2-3	TGTGCCAGCAGCCGCGGAGGGGGCGACGATACGCAGTATTTT	CASSRGGGDDTQYF
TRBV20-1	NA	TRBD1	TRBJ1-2	TGCAGTGCTAGTCCGGGACAGCGACAGGCCCATGGCTACACCTTC	CSASPGQRQAHGYTF
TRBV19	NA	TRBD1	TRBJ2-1	TGTGCCAGTAGCCTTTCCAGGGGGCCAACCTACAATGAGCAGTTCTTC	CASSLSRGPTYNEQFF
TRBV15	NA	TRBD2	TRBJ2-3	TGTGCCACCAGCAGAGAGGGGGGGAGCGGGGAGCAGTATTTT	CATSREGGSGEQYF
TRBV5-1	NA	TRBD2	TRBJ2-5	TGCGCCAGCAGCCCCACCCGTGAGCGGGGGAAAAATACCCCCCAAGAGACCCAGTACTTC	CASSPTRERGKNTPQETQYF
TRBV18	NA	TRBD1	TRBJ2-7	TGTGCCAGCTCAACCGGGACAGGGGGAGTATACGAGCAGTACTTC	CASSTGTGGVYEQYF
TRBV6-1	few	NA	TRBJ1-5	TGTGCCAGCAGTGAAAGAACGGGGGGTCAGCCCCAGCATTTT	CASSERTGGQPQHF
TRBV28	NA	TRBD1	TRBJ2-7	TGTGCCAGCAATTCAGGGCAGAGACAGGGAACCTACGAGCAGTACTTC	CASNSGQRQGTYEQYF
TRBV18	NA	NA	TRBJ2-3	TGTGCCAGCTCACCAATCCTAGAAGCCCCTCGTACAGATACGCAGTATTTT	CASSPILEAPRTDTQYF
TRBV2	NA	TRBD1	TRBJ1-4	TGTGCCAGCAGATTCACCGGGACAGATAATGAAAAACTGTTTTTT	CASRFTGTDNEKLFF
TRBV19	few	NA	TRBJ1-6	TGTGCCAGTAGTAAAGCAGGGGCGGATAATTCACCCCTCCACTTT	CASSKAGADNSPLHF
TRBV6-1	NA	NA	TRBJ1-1	TGTGCCAGCATGAGAGACACTGAAGCTTTCTTT	CASMRDTEAFF